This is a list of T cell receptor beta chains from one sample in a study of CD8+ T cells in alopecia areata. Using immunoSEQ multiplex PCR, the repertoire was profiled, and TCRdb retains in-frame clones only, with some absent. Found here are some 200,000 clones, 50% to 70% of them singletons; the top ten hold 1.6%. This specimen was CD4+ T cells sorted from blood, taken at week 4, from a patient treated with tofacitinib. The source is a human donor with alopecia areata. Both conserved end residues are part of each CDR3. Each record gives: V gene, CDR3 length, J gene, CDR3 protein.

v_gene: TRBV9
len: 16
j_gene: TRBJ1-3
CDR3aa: CASSVDSGLSGNTIYF

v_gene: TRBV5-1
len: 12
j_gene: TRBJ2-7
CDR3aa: CASSETTYEQYF

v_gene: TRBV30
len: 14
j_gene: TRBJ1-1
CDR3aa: CAWSVLGENTEAFF

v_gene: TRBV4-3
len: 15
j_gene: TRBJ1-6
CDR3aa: CASSQEGQGVSPLHF

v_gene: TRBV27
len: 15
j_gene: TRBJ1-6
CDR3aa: CASSLTGYTNSPLHF

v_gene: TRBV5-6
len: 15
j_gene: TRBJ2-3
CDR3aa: CASSSTGEKADTQYF

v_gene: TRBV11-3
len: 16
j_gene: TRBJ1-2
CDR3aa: CASSLEGRQGFFGYTF

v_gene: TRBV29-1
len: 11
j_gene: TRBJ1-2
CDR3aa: CSTMREGGHTF

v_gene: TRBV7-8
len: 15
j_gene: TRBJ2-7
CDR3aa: CASSFRSGRSYEQYF

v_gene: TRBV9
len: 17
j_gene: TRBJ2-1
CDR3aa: CASSVGLAGGAYNEQFF

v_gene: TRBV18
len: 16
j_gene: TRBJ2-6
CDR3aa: CASSPLRISGANVLTF

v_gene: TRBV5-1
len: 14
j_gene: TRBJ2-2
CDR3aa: CASSLTAPTGELFF

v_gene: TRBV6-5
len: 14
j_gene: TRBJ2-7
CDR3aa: CASSFVKDSYEQYF

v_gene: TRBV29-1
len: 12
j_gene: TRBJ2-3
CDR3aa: CSVGRSTDTQYF

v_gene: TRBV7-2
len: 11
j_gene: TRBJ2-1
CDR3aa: CASTALNEQFF

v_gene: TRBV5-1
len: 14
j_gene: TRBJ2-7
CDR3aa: CASSSGPGSYEQYF

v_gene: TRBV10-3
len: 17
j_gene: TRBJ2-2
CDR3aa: CAIKSGSGNENTGELFF

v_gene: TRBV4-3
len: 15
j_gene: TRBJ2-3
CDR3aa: CASSQSERETDTQYF

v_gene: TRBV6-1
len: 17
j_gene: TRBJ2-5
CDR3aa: CASSERVVTRYQETQYF

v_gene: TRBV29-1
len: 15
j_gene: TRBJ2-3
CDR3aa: CSVAHRGNPGDTQYF

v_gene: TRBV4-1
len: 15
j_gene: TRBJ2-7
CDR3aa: CASSQEGGQNYEQYF

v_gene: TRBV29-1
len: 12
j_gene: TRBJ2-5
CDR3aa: CSVARIQETQYF

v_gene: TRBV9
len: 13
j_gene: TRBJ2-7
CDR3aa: CASSGRFSHEQYF

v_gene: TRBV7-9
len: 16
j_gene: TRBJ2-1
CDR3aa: CASSPGLAGVANEQFF

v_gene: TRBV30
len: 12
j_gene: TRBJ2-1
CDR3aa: CAWTRGGGEQFF

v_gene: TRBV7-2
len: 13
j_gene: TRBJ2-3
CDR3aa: CASSPQTTDTQYF

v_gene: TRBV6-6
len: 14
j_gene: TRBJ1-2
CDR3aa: CASSYSRTSNGYTF

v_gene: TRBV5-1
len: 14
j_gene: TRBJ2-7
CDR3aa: CASKTGQGAYEQYF

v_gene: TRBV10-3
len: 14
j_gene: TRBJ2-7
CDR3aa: CAISETGGAYEQYF

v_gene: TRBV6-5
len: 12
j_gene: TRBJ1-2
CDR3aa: CATRQRAGGYTF

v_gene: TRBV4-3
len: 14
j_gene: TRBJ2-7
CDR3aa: CASSQEAGGYEQYF